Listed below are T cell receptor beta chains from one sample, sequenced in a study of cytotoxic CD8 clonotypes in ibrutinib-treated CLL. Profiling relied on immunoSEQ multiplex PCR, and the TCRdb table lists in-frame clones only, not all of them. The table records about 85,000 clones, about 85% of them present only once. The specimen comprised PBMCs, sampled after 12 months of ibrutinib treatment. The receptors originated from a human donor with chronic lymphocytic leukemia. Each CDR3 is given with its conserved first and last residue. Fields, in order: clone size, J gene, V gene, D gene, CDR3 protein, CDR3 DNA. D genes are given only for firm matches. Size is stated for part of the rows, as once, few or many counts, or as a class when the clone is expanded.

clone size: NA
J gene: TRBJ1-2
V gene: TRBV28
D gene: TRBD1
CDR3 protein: CASTPGTGWGGYTF
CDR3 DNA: TGTGCCAGTACCCCCGGGACAGGGTGGGGTGGCTACACCTTC

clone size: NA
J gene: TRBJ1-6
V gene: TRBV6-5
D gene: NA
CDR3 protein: CASKVGDSPLHF
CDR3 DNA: TGTGCCAGCAAGGTGGGGGATTCACCCCTCCACTTT

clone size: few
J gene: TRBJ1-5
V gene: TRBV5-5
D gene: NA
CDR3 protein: CASSPGRNQPQHF
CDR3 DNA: TGTGCCAGCAGCCCCGGGAGGAATCAGCCCCAGCATTTT

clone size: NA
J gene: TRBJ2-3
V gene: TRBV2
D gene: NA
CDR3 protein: CASRVPAGSDTQYF
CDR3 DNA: TGTGCCAGCCGAGTCCCGGCGGGGTCAGATACGCAGTATTTT

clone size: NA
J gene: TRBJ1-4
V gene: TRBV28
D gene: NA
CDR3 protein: CASSSHSNEKLFF
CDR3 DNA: TGTGCCAGCAGTTCACACTCGAATGAAAAACTGTTTTTT

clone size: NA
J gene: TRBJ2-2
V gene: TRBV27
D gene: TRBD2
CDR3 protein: CASRSPTSGRAGELFF
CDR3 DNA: TGTGCCAGCAGATCCCCGACTAGCGGGAGGGCCGGGGAGCTGTTTTTT

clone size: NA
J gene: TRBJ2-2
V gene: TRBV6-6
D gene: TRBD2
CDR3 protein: CATRLAGAVGELFF
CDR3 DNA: TGTGCCACCCGACTAGCGGGAGCTGTCGGGGAGCTGTTTTTT

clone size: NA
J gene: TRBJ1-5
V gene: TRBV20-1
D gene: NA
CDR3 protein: CSAPVWGPQHF
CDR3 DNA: TGCAGTGCCCCGGTTTGGGGGCCCCAGCATTTT

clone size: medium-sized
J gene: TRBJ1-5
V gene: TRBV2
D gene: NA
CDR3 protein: CASTAGENQPQHF
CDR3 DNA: TGTGCCAGCACAGCGGGGGAGAATCAGCCCCAGCATTTT

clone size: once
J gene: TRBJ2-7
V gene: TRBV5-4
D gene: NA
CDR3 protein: CASSSTTGSYEQYF
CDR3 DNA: TGTGCCAGCAGCTCAACGACCGGCTCCTACGAGCAGTACTTC

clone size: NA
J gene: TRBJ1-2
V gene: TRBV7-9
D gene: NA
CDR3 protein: CASSLGVLSYTF
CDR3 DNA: TGTGCCAGCAGCCTGGGGGTTCTGAGCTACACCTTC

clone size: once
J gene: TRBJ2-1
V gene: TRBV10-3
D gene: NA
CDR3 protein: CAISGSYNEQFF
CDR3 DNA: TGTGCCATCTCGGGCAGCTACAATGAGCAGTTCTTC

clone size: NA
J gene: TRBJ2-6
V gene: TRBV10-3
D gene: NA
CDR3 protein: CAISEAGSGANVLTF
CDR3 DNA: TGTGCCATCAGTGAGGCAGGGTCCGGGGCCAACGTCCTGACTTTC

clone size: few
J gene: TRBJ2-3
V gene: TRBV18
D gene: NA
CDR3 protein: CASSPPGGWDTQYF
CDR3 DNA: TGTGCCAGCTCACCCCCCGGGGGTTGGGATACGCAGTATTTT

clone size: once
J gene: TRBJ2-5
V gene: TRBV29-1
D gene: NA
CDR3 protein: CSVGGAGGETQYF
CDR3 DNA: TGCAGCGTTGGCGGGGCAGGTGGCGAGACCCAGTACTTC

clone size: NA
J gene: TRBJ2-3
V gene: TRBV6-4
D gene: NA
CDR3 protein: CASSDRATDTQYF
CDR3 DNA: TGTGCCAGCAGTGACAGGGCCACAGATACGCAGTATTTT

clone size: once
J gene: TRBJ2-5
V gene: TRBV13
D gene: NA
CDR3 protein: CASSLWGTQETQYF
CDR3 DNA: TGTGCCAGCAGCTTATGGGGGACCCAGGAGACCCAGTACTTC

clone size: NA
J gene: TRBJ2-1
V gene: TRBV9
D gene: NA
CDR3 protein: CASSPTGTTSYNEQFF
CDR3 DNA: TGTGCCAGCAGCCCGACCGGGACCACCTCCTACAATGAGCAGTTCTTC

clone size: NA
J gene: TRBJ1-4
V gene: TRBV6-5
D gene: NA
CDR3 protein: CASSLQWGEKLFF
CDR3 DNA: TGTGCCAGCAGTTTGCAGTGGGGTGAAAAACTGTTTTTT

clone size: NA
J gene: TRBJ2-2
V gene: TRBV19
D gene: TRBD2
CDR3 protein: CASSMGLAGGWNTGELFF
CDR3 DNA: TGTGCCAGTAGTATGGGACTAGCGGGAGGGTGGAACACCGGGGAGCTGTTTTTT

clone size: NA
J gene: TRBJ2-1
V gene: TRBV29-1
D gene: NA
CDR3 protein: CSVDWPVQYNEQFF
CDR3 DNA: TGCAGCGTTGATTGGCCGGTCCAGTACAATGAGCAGTTCTTC

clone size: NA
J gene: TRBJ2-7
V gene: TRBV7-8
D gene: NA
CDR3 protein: CASSLSRTYEQYF
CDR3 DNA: TGTGCCAGCAGCTTAAGTCGGACCTACGAGCAGTACTTC

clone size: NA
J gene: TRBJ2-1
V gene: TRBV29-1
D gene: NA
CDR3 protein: CSGTAYNEQFF
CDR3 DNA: TGCAGCGGCACAGCGTACAATGAGCAGTTCTTC

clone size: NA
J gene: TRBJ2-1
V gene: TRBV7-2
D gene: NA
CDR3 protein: CASSPLFF
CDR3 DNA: TGTGCCAGCAGCCCCCTGTTCTTC

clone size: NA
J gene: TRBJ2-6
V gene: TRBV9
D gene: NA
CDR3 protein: CASTTSLSGANVLTF
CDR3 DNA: TGTGCCAGCACCACGTCCCTCTCTGGGGCCAACGTCCTGACTTTC

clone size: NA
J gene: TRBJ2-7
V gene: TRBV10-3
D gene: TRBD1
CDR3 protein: CAISAGQGSYEQYF
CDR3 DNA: TGTGCCATCAGTGCCGGACAGGGCTCCTACGAGCAGTACTTC

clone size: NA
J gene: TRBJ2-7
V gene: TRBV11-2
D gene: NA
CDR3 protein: CASSLFGGRLSEQYF
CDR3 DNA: TGTGCCAGCAGCCTCTTCGGCGGTCGACTTTCCGAGCAGTACTTC

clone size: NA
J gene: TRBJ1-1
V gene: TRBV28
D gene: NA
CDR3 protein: CASSLGLGAFF
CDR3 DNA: TGTGCCAGCAGTTTAGGGCTGGGAGCTTTCTTT

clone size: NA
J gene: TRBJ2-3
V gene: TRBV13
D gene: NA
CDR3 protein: CASSLGRSTDTQYF
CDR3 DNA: TGTGCCAGCAGCTTAGGCCGGAGCACAGATACGCAGTATTTT